The source of this T cell receptor beta chain is a study of blood T cell repertoires in COVID-19. Study overall: Collection of acute and convalescent COVID-19 samples took place in the United States, Italy and Spain.

In germline, CDR1 is SGHRS, CDR2 YFSETQ. Trimming cost V 2 bases and J 3 bases; bases outside gene matches: 6. The CDR3 contains 16 residues. Those who participated ranged in age from roughly 18 to 90 years and resided in approximately 26 US areas. What the recovered Cohort 3 donors had was two negative PCRs, clearance, or symptom resolution. Libraries were prepared by immunoSEQ multiplex PCR; TCRdb keeps only in-frame clonotypes and omits some of them. The sample includes around 230,000 clones, about 80% seen only once; the top ten take 15%. The chain uses TRBV5-1 and TRBJ2-3, with TRBD1 matching 10 bases. The sequence came from a man between 40 and 49 years old who had recovered from COVID-19. Sample: PBMCs or T cells enriched from blood (not recorded which). CDR3 nucleotides: TGCGCCAGCAGCTTAGGGAGACAGGGGGCGACAGATACGCAGTATTTT. This sequence encodes CASSLGRQGATDTQYF.